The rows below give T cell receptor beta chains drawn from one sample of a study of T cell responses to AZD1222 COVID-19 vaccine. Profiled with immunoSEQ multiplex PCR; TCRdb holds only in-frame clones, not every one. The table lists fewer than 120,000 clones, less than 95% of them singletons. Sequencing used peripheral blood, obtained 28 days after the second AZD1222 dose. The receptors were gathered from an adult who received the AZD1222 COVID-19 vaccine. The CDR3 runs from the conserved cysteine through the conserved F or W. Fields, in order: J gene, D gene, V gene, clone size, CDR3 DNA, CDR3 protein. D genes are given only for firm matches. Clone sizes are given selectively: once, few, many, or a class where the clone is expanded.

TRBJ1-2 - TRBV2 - TGTGCCAGCAGCACCCAGGGAGGGAACTATGGCTACACCTTC CASSTQGGNYGYTF
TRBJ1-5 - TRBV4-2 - TGTGCCAGCAGCCAAGAGTCAGGGTTTAGGAGCAATCAGCCCCAGCATTTT CASSQESGFRSNQPQHF
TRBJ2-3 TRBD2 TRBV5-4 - TGTGCCAGCAGGGACCGCGAACTAGCGGGAGGAACAGATACGCAGTATTTT CASRDRELAGGTDTQYF
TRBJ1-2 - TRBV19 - TGTGCCAGTAGTATAAGTGAGGGCTACTATGGCTACACCTTC CASSISEGYYGYTF
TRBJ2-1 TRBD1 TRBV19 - TGTGCCAGTAGTATAGAAAGGACAGGGAGGAGTGAGCAGTTCTTC CASSIERTGRSEQFF
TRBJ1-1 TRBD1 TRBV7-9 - TGTGCCAGCAGACTGACAGGGAAAAACACTGAAGCTTTCTTT CASRLTGKNTEAFF
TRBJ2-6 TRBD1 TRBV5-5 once TGTGCCAGCAGTCGACCGTATCGGGACAGGGGGGAAACTGGGGCCAACGTCCTGACTTTC CASSRPYRDRGETGANVLTF
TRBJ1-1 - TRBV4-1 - TGCGCCAGCAGCCAAGATACGGGGCTCAGGGACACTGAAGCTTTCTTT CASSQDTGLRDTEAFF
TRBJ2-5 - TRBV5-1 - TGCGCCAGCAGCTACCAGGGTCGGTCAGAGACCCAGTACTTC CASSYQGRSETQYF
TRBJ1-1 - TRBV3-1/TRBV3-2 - TGTGCCAGCAGCCAAGATTCATTCAGGGGAGCTTTCTTT CASSQDSFRGAFF
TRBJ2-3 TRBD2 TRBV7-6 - TGTGCCAGCAGCTTAGAAGCGGGGGACCTCACAGATACGCAGTATTTT CASSLEAGDLTDTQYF
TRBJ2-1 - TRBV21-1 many TGTGCCAGCAGCAAAAGCTACAGGGGGCCCCCCTACAATGAGCAGTTCTTC CASSKSYRGPPYNEQFF
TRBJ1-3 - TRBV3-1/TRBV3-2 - TGTGCCAGCAGCCAAGAAGGTTTAACAAGAAACACCATATATTTT CASSQEGLTRNTIYF
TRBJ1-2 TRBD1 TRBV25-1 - TGTGCCAGTACCGGGGGACAGGGGCCTGGCTACACCTTC CASTGGQGPGYTF
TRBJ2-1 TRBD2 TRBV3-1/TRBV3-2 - TGTGCCAGCAGCCTTCGACTAGCGGGAGGGCTCAATGAGCAGTTCTTC CASSLRLAGGLNEQFF